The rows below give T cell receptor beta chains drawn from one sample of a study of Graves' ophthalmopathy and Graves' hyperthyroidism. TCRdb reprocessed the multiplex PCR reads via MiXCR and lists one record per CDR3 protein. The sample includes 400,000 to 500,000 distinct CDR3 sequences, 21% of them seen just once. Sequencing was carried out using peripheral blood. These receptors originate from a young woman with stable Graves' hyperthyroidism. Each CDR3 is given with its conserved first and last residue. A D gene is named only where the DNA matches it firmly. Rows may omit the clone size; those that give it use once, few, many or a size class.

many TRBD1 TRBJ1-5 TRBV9 CASSPTGARNQPQHF TGTGCCAGCAGCCCGACAGGGGCCAGGAATCAGCCCCAGCATTTT
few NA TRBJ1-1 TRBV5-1 CASSLDRATNTEAFF TGCGCCAGCAGCTTGGATCGGGCCACAAACACTGAAGCTTTCTTT
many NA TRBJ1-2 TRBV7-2 CASSSPVVYGYTF TGTGCCAGCAGCTCCCCCGTAGTTTATGGCTACACCTTC
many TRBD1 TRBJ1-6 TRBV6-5 CASSSSMTGKTSPLHF TGTGCCAGCAGTTCTTCCATGACAGGGAAGACGTCACCCCTCCACTTT
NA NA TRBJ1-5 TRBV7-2 CASSLDRSNQPQHF TGTGCCAGCAGCTTAGACAGGAGCAATCAGCCCCAGCATTTT
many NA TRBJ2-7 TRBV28 CASSLVQGHEQYF TGTGCCAGCAGTTTAGTCCAGGGCCACGAGCAGTACTTC
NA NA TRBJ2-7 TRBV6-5 CASSSLDQRSSYEQYF TGTGCCAGCAGTTCCCTCGACCAGCGGAGCTCCTACGAGCAGTACTTC
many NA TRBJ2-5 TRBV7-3 CASSLSGGARETQYF TGTGCCAGCAGCTTATCAGGGGGGGCGAGAGAGACCCAGTACTTC
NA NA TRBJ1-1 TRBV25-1 CASSEMKGMNTEAFF TGTGCCAGCAGTGAAATGAAGGGCATGAACACTGAAGCTTTCTTT
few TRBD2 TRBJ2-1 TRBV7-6 CASSAVRLAGGPGRQFF TGTGCCAGCAGCGCAGTCCGTCTAGCGGGAGGGCCGGGGCGGCAGTTCTTC
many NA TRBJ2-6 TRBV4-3 CASSQEGISGANVLTF TGCGCCAGCAGCCAAGAGGGGATCTCTGGGGCCAACGTCCTGACTTTC
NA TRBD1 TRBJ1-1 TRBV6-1 CASSPPGTGFYTEAFF TGTGCCAGCAGCCCCCCCGGGACAGGGTTTTACACTGAAGCTTTCTTT
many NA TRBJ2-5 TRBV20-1 CSARHGGQETQYF TGCAGTGCTAGACACGGGGGACAAGAGACCCAGTACTTC
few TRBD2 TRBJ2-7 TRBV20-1 CSALGVSGAYEQYF TGCAGTGCCTTAGGGGTGAGCGGGGCCTACGAGCAGTACTTC
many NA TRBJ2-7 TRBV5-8 CASKSGFHEQYF TGTGCCAGCAAGTCTGGCTTCCACGAGCAGTACTTC
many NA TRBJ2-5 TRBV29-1 CSALGGGRETQYF TGCAGCGCCTTGGGAGGGGGCCGAGAGACCCAGTACTTC
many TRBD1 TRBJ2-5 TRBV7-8 CASSSRGQLRGTQYF TGTGCCAGCAGCTCCCGGGGACAGCTGCGTGGGACCCAGTACTTC
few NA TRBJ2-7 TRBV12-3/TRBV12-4 CASRDLRDPPPYEQYF TGTGCCAGCAGGGACCTCCGGGACCCTCCCCCGTACGAGCAGTACTTC
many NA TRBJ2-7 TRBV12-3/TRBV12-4 CASSPYEQGNEQYF TGTGCCAGCAGTCCGTATGAACAGGGAAACGAGCAGTACTTC
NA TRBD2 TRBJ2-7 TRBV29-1 CSVTLAGDTSITGEQYF TGCAGCGTCACACTAGCGGGAGACACCTCGATCACGGGGGAGCAGTACTTC
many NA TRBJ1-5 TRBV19 CASRTGTISQPQHF TGTGCCAGTAGAACCGGGACAATCAGTCAGCCCCAGCATTTT
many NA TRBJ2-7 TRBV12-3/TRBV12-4 CASSRTPGHPGDEQYF TGTGCCAGCAGCAGAACGCCGGGACACCCAGGCGACGAGCAGTACTTC
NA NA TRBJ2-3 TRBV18 CASSPSGSKTDTQYF TGTGCCAGCTCACCATCCGGGAGTAAGACAGATACGCAGTATTTT
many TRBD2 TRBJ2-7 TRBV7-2 CASSLGSGRGCEQYF TGTGCCAGCAGCTTGGGAAGCGGGAGAGGCTGCGAGCAGTACTTC
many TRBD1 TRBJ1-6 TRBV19 CASSTLRQGDSPLHF TGTGCCAGTAGTACCCTTCGACAGGGGGATTCACCCCTCCACTTT
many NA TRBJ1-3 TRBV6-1 CASSEGWPASGNTIYF TGTGCCAGCAGTGAAGGTTGGCCAGCCTCTGGAAACACCATATATTTT
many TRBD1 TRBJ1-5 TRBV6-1 CASSEGQRSNQPQHF TGTGCCAGCAGTGAGGGACAGAGGAGCAATCAGCCCCAGCATTTT
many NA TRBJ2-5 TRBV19 CASSIGRRETQYF TGTGCCAGTAGTATAGGGCGGAGGGAGACCCAGTACTTC
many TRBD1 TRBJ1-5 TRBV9 CASSPGTVGDQPQHF TGTGCCAGCAGCCCCGGGACAGTCGGAGATCAGCCCCAGCATTTT
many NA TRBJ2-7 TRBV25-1 CASSESGTASYEQYF TGTGCCAGCAGTGAAAGCGGGACAGCCTCCTACGAGCAGTACTTC
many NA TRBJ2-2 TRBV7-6 CASSLQGGVGGELFF TGTGCCAGCAGCTTACAGGGGGGCGTTGGCGGGGAGCTGTTTTTT
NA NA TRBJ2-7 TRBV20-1 CSARRLDSSIYEQYF TGCAGTGCTAGACGCTTGGACAGCTCCATTTACGAGCAGTACTTC
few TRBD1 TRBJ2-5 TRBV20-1 CSAILRTGVPLSQYF TGCAGTGCCATCCTTCGGACAGGGGTGCCCCTCTCCCAGTACTTC
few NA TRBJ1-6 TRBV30 CAWSQGPLWNSPLHF TGTGCCTGGAGTCAGGGTCCATTGTGGAATTCACCCCTCCACTTT
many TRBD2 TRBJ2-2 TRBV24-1 CATSETSGRANTGELFF TGTGCCACCAGTGAAACTAGCGGGAGAGCGAACACCGGGGAGCTGTTTTTT
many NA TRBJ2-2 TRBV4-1 CASAGRGQDAHTGELFF TGCGCCAGCGCCGGAAGAGGACAAGACGCCCACACCGGGGAGCTGTTTTTT
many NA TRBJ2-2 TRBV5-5 CASSLKATGNTGELFF TGTGCCAGCAGCTTGAAGGCGACAGGAAACACCGGGGAGCTGTTTTTT
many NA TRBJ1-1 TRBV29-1 CSAPNPDLNTEAFF TGCAGCGCTCCCAACCCAGATTTGAACACTGAAGCTTTCTTT
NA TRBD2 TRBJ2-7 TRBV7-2 CASSPRGREPNEQYF TGTGCCAGCAGCCCCCGTGGGCGGGAGCCCAACGAGCAGTACTTC
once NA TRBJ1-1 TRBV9 CVSSVGGSTEAFF TGTGTCAGCAGCGTAGGGGGGAGCACTGAAGCTTTCTTT
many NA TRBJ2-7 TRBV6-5 CASSHSGPEEQYF TGTGCCAGCAGTCACTCGGGACCGGAAGAGCAGTACTTC
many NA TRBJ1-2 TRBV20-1 CSAREQDYGYTF TGCAGTGCTAGAGAACAGGATTATGGCTACACCTTC
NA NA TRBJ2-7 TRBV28 CASSLISYGIYEQYF TGTGCCAGCAGTTTAATAAGTTATGGCATCTACGAGCAGTACTTC
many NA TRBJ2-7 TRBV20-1 CSARGRRTLVEQYF TGCAGTGCTAGAGGGAGGCGCACCCTAGTGGAGCAGTACTTC
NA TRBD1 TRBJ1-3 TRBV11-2 CASRSGQGIGGQSGNTIYF TGTGCCAGCAGATCGGGACAGGGAATCGGTGGGCAGTCTGGAAACACCATATATTTT
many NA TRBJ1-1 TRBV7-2 CASSLNGGNTEAFF TGTGCCAGCAGCCTAAACGGGGGGAACACTGAAGCTTTCTTT
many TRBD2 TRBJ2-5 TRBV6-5 CASSYGSGREGTQYF TGTGCCAGCAGTTACGGCAGCGGGAGGGAAGGGACCCAGTACTTC
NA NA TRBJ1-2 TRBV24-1 CATSGQTRNYGYTF TGTGCCACCAGTGGACAGACGCGTAACTATGGCTACACCTTC